This record covers a single TCR beta chain. This likely comes from a read error, as the CDR3 has no conserved phenylalanine or tryptophan at its end. No DNA is shown, since the ends of the CDR3 on it are uncertain; the CDR3 is the one TCRdb lists. 12 amino acids form the CDR3, both terminal residues included. The sample belongs to a study of Graves' ophthalmopathy and Graves' hyperthyroidism. Amplification of the TCR beta CDR3 regions used RNA transcripts (as template). HTBI primers were employed in first-round RT-PCR, then a second-round multiplex PCR followed. TCRdb independently ran MiXCR on the multiplex PCR reads; one entry per CDR3 protein. The profile shows approximately 480,000 distinct CDR3 sequences, 13% to 15% of them singletons.

This chain uses TRBV12-3 or TRBV12-4 with TRBJ1-1. The source is a woman in her twenties or thirties with Graves' ophthalmopathy. Sequencing was performed on blood. This chain's CDR3 is CASSSGGTEAWL.